This T cell receptor (beta chain) was captured by sequencing in a study of shared clonotypes between healthy human individuals. A note on this clone: What it binds is not known.

General study points: Apart from blood, nothing was sampled; tissue repertoires likely differ.

Assay: immunoSEQ multiplex PCR; the TCRdb copy retains only in-frame clones and omits some. The sample records 2 million to 2.5 million clones, roughly 90% being singletons. This CDR3 spans 13 amino acids. CDR1 and CDR2 (germline): GTSNPN, SVGIG (reference sequence). Between the trimmed V and J ends, which lost 0 bases and 6 bases, there was a span of 11 bases. The sequencing input was naive CD4+ T cells from PBMCs. Subset given: CD45RA+ positively selected. This receptor was obtained from a man aged 18 to 30 in good health. Some clones in this sample may be carry-over from other donors' samples. The gene calls are TRBV30 and TRBJ1-2, with D hard to call. This CDR3 reads CAWSVSAVDGYTF. CDR3 bases: TGTGCCTGGAGTGTTTCGGCAGTCGATGGCTACACCTTC.